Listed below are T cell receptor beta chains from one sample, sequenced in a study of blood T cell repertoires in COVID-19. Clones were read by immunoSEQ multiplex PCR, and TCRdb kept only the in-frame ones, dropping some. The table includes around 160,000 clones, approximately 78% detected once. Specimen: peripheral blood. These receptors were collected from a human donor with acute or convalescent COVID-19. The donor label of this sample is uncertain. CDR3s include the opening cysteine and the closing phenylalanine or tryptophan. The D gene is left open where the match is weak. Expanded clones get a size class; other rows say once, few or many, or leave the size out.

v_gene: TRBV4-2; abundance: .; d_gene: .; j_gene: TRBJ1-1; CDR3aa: CASSQNRVRPNTEAFF; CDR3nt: TGTGCCAGCAGCCAAAATCGGGTCCGCCCGAACACTGAAGCTTTCTTT
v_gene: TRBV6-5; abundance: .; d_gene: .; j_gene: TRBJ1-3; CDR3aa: CASRVAGGNTIYF; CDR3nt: TGTGCCAGCAGAGTCGCAGGGGGAAACACCATATATTTT
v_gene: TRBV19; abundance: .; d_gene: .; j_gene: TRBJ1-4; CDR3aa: CASRDPRQANEKLFF; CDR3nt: TGTGCCAGTAGAGACCCGCGACAGGCTAATGAAAAACTGTTTTTT
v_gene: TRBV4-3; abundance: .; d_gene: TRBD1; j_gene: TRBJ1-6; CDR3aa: CASRLGQGLSPLHF; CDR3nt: TGCGCCAGCAGACTGGGACAGGGGTTGTCACCCCTCCACTTT
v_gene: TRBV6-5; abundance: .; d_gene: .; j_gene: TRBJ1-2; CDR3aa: CASSHRVGNYGYTF; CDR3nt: TGTGCCAGCAGTCACAGGGTTGGTAACTATGGCTACACCTTC
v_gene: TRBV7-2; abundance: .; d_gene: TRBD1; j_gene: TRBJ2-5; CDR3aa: CASILTTGGGETQYF; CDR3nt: TGTGCCAGCATCCTTACTACAGGGGGCGGGGAGACCCAGTACTTC
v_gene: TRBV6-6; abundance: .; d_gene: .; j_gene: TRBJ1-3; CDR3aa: CASSYGPGNTIYF; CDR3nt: TGTGCCAGCAGTTACGGGCCCGGAAACACCATATATTTT
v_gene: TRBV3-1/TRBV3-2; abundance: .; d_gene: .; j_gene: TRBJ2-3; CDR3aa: CASSQGGGGTDTQYF; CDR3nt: TGTGCCAGCAGCCAAGGGGGAGGAGGGACAGATACGCAGTATTTT
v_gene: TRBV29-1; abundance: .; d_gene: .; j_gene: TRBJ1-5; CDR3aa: CSVPALGNQPQHF; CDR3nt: TGCAGCGTTCCCGCCCTAGGCAATCAGCCCCAGCATTTT
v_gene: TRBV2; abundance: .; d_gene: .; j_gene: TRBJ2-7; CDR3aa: CASSWDTYYEQYF; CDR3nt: TGTGCCAGCAGTTGGGACACCTACTACGAGCAGTACTTC
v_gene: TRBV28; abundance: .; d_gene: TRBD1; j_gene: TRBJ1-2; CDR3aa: CAIKRGLEDYGYTF; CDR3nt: TGTGCCATCAAGAGGGGGCTGGAGGACTATGGCTACACCTTC
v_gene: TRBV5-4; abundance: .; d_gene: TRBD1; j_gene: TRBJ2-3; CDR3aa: CASSLTGVKTDTQYF; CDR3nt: TGTGCCAGCAGCTTGACAGGGGTAAAAACAGATACGCAGTATTTT
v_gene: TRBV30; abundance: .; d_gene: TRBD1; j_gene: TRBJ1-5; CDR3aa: CAWSVAGGDQPQHF; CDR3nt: TGTGCCTGGAGTGTTGCAGGGGGTGATCAGCCCCAGCATTTT
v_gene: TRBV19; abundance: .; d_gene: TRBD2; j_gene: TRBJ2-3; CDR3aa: CASSIELAVSTDTQYF; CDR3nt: TGTGCCAGTAGTATAGAACTAGCGGTTAGCACAGATACGCAGTATTTT
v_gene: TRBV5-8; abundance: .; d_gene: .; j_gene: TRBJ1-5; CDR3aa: CASSFRDQPQHF; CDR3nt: TGTGCCAGCAGCTTCAGGGATCAGCCCCAGCATTTT
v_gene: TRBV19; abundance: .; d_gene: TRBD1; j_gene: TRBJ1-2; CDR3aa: CASSPQGQGDYGYTF; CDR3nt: TGTGCCAGTAGTCCCCAGGGACAGGGGGACTATGGCTACACCTTC
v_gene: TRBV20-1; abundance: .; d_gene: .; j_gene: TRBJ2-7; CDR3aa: CSGKTGYEQYF; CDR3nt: TGCAGTGGAAAGACGGGCTACGAGCAGTACTTC
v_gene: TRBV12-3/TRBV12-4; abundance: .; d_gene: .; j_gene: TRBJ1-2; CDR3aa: CASSLQYGYTF; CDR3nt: TGTGCCAGCAGCCTACAGTATGGCTACACCTTC
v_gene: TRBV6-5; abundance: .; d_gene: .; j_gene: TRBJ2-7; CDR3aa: CATSTDSYEQYF; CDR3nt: TGTGCCACTTCCACTGATTCCTACGAGCAGTACTTC
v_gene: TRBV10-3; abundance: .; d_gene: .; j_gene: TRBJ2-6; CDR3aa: CATGERHGSASSGANVLTF; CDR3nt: TGTGCCACCGGCGAGAGGCATGGTTCCGCATCCTCTGGGGCCAACGTCCTGACTTTC
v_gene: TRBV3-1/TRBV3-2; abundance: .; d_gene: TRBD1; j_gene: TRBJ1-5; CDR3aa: CASSQGDRGSSNQPQHF; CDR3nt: TGTGCCAGCAGCCAAGGCGACAGGGGGTCCAGCAATCAGCCCCAGCATTTT
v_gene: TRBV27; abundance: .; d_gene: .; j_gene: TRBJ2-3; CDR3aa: CASNGGVSPDTQYF; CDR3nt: TGTGCCAGCAATGGCGGGGTTAGCCCCGATACGCAGTATTTT
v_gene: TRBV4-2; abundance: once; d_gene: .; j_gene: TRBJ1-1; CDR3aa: CASSQAAGNLNTEAFF; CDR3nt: TGTGCCAGCAGCCAAGCCGCAGGAAACTTGAACACTGAAGCTTTCTTT
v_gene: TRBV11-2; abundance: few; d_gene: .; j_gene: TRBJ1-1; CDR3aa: CASSLVNFEAFF; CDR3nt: TGTGCCAGCAGCTTAGTAAACTTTGAAGCTTTCTTT
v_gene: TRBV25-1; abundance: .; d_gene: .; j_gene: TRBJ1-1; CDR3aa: CASSVSSVNTEAFF; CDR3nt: TGTGCCAGCAGTGTATCTTCTGTGAACACTGAAGCTTTCTTT
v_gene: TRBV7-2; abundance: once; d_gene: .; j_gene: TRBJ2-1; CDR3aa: CASSPRAYNEQFF; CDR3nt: TGTGCCAGCAGCCCCCGGGCCTACAATGAGCAGTTCTTC
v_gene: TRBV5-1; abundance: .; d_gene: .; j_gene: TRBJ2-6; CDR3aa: CASGLSSGANVLTF; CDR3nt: TGCGCCAGCGGGCTAAGCTCTGGGGCCAACGTCCTGACTTTC
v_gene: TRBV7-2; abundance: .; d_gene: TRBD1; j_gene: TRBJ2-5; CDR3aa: CASSAMGQPQETQYF; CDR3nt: TGTGCCAGCAGCGCCATGGGACAGCCCCAAGAGACCCAGTACTTC
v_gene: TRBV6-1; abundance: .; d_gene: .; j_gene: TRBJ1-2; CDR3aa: CASSEGPGRRNTF; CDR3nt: TGTGCCAGCAGTGAAGGCCCAGGGCGCAGGAACACCTTC
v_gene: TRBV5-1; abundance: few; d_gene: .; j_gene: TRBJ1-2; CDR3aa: CASSLGADANYGYTF; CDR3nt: TGCGCCAGCAGCTTGGGAGCGGACGCTAACTATGGCTACACCTTC
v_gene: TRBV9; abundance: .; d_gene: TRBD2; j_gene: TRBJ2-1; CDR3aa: CASSSAGVGLAGINEQFF; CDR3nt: TGTGCCAGCAGCTCCGCCGGGGTGGGACTAGCGGGGATCAATGAGCAGTTCTTC
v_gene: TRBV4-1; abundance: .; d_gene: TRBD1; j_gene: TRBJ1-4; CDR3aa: CASSPSPTGGGEKLFF; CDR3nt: TGCGCCAGCAGCCCCTCCCCGACAGGGGGCGGTGAAAAACTGTTTTTT
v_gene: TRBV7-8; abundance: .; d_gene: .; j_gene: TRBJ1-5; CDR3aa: CASSGPGTQGINQPQHF; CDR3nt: TGTGCCAGCAGCGGACCCGGGACCCAGGGGATCAATCAGCCCCAGCATTTT
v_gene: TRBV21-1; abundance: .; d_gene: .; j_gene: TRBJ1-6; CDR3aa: CAPTISQLDRDGSPLHF; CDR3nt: TGTGCCCCAACCATTTCACAGCTGGACAGGGACGGTTCACCCCTCCACTTT
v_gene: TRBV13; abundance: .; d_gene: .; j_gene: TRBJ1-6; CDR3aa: CASSSDSYNSPLHF; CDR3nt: TGTGCCAGCAGCTCCGACAGCTATAATTCACCCCTCCACTTT
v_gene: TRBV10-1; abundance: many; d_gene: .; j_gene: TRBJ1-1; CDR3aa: CASPLGGFLSGEAFF; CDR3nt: TGCGCCAGCCCCCTTGGGGGGTTTTTGTCGGGTGAAGCTTTCTTT
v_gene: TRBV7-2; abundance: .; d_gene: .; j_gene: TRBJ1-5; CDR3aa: CASSPYRNQPQHF; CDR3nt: TGTGCCAGCAGCCCCTATCGCAATCAGCCCCAGCATTTT
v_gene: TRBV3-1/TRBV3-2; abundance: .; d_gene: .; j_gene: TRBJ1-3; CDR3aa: CASSQTPASGNTIYF; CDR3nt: TGTGCCAGCAGCCAGACTCCGGCCTCTGGAAACACCATATATTTT
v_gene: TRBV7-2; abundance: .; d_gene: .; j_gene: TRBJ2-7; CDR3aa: CASSFFKGEGYEQYF; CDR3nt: TGTGCCAGCAGCTTCTTCAAGGGGGAGGGCTACGAGCAGTACTTC
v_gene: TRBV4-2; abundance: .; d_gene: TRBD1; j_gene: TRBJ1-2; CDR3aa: CASSKDRVNYGYTF; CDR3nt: TGTGCCAGCAGCAAAGACAGGGTTAACTATGGCTACACCTTC
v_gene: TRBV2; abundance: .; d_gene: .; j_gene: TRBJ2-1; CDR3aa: CASKVAANNEQFF; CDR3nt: TGTGCCAGCAAGGTAGCGGCAAACAATGAGCAGTTCTTC
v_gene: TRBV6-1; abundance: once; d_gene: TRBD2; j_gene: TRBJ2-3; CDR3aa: CASSQAGLGDTQYF; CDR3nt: TGTGCCAGCAGTCAAGCGGGGCTGGGAGATACGCAGTATTTT